This entry lists 9 T cell receptor beta chains sequenced from one sample in a study of cytomegalovirus exposure and HLA in healthy donors. With 60 Vbeta and 13 Jbeta primers, the PCR was carried out. Method: immunoSEQ multiplex PCR; TCRdb's copy keeps in-frame clones and lacks some. The table lists about 84,000 clones, 85% to 90% of them singletons. The sample comprised PBMCs. Source of these receptors: a man aged 18 to 30 in good health and CMV-seronegative.

The chain is built from TRBV4-3 and TRBJ2-7; TRBD1 aligns across 7 bases. The V and J ends lost 1 base and 2 bases, in that order; junction bases with no gene match: 5. Germline V gene data show CDR1 as LGHNA and CDR2 as YSLEER. This CDR3 is built from 15 residues. The CDR3 sequence: CASSQAGTAAYEQYF. CDR3 DNA sequence: TGCGCCAGCAGCCAAGCGGGGACAGCAGCCTACGAGCAGTACTTC.

The rearrangement uses TRBV7-6 and TRBJ1-1; D is unresolved. This CDR3 region has 15 residues. Trimming stripped 0 bases from V and 2 bases from J, with 10 bases between. Looked up from germline, CDR1 is SGHVS and CDR2 is FNYEAQ. CDR3 sequence: CASSLASGGNTEAFF. CDR3 coding DNA: TGTGCCAGCAGCTTAGCCTCGGGAGGTAACACTGAAGCTTTCTTT.

The J gene is TRBJ2-3, the V gene TRBV29-1, with 8 bases that match TRBD1. The CDR3 extends over 13 amino acids. Looked up from germline, CDR1 is SQVTM and CDR2 is ANQGSEA. Trimming took 6 bases from V and 4 from J; bases not matched to a gene: 6. The CDR3 DNA reads as TGCAGCGTGCTACGACAGGGGCCAGATACGCAGTATTTT. Amino acids: CSVLRQGPDTQYF.

The rearrangement uses TRBV5-5 and TRBJ2-3; 10 bases agree with TRBD2. The CDR3 extends over 15 amino acids. Germline V CDR1 and CDR2: SGHKS, YYEKEE (reference sequence). J gave up 3 bases and V 7 bases, and 8 bases lay outside the gene matches. The CDR3: CASYLAGVGTDTQYF. CDR3 DNA: TGTGCCAGCTACCTAGCGGGAGTGGGGACAGATACGCAGTATTTT.

The chain uses TRBV19 and TRBJ1-4; maybe TRBD1 (6 bases). Trimming shortened V by 8 bases and J by 8 bases, and 15 bases separated the two germline ends. The CDR3 is 13 amino acids. The germline CDR1 and CDR2 sequences are LNHDA and SQIVND (reference sequence). The CDR3 nucleotides read TGTGCCAGTCGTCCTGCGGGGGCGGAAAAACTGTTTTTT. As protein: CASRPAGAEKLFF. The complete variable domain, with remaining parts taken from reference TRBV19 and TRBJ1-4, reads DGGITQSPKYLFRKEGQNVTLSCEQNLNHDAMYWYRQDPGQGLRLIYYSQIVNDFQKGDIAEGYSVSREKKESFPLTVTSAQKNPTAFYLCASRPAGAEKLFFGSGTQLSVL.

The J gene is TRBJ2-3, the V gene TRBV28; 8 bases are a match to TRBD2. This CDR3 spans 15 amino acids. The V gene's germline CDR1 is MDHEN and CDR2 SYDVKM. V shed 7 bases and J 1 base; nucleotides not matched to a gene: 7. The CDR3 region has the DNA TGTGCCAGCAAGCTCCCCGGGGGGGGCACAGATACGCAGTATTTT. It specifies CASKLPGGGTDTQYF.

The chain combines TRBV10-3 with TRBJ2-1, with TRBD2 matching 9 bases. V was pared by 4 bases and J by 6 bases, with 7 bases of the junction left unmatched. The CDR3 is 15 residues long. Germline CDR1 reads ENHRY; CDR2 reads SYGVKD. CDR3 loop: CAISGRLAETNEQFF. The CDR3 DNA reads TGTGCCATCAGTGGCCGACTAGCGGAGACCAATGAGCAGTTCTTC.

V usage is TRBV6-5 and J usage is TRBJ2-1; 9 nucleotides align to TRBD2. The CDR3 has 15 amino acids. Germline V gene lookup returns CDR1 MNHEY and CDR2 SVGAGI. The junction had 8 bases not matched to a gene; V was cut back by 9 bases and J by 2 bases. The CDR3 DNA reads as TGTGCCAGTGGGAGGGCGGGAGGGCCCTACAATGAGCAGTTCTTC. This encodes CASGRAGGPYNEQFF.

The chain joins TRBV29-1 to TRBJ2-1, with TRBD2 identical over 7 bases. V shed 4 bases and J 2 bases; nucleotides not matched to a gene: 5. There are 14 residues in the CDR3. Germline assignment: CDR1 SQVTM and CDR2 ANQGSEA. The DNA of the CDR3 is TGCAGCGTTGGGGGCGGGAGCCCCTACAATGAGCAGTTCTTC. It is translated as CSVGGGSPYNEQFF.